This T cell receptor (beta chain) is from a study of cytomegalovirus exposure and HLA in healthy donors. Study-level background: A prior study identified 110 million or so unique TCR beta sequences from 190 million or so T cells. Study-level results: TCR beta chains numbering some 150 were designated cytomegalovirus-associated. Researchers had no immune exposure information except CMV serostatus available. In vitro data verified a few CMV-associated chains as specific for CMV antigens.

The primer mix had 60 Vbeta and 13 Jbeta primers. This table comes from immunoSEQ multiplex PCR, and its TCRdb copy is limited to in-frame clones, with some not included. This table has about 85,000 clones, more than 75% appearing once. Concerning this clone itself: Its target is unknown.

The CDR3 totals 13 residues. Trimming shortened V by 10 bases and J by 2 bases, and 14 bases separated the two germline ends. Germline V gene data show CDR1 as SGHVS and CDR2 as FQNEAQ. The chain couples TRBV7-8 to TRBJ2-5; D perhaps matches TRBD2 (5 bases). This clonotype was sampled from a woman aged 45 to 65 in good health and CMV-seropositive. The material sequenced was PBMCs. CDR3 sequence: CANTRLSQETQYF. The CDR3 DNA sequence: TGTGCCAATACCCGACTATCTCAAGAGACCCAGTACTTC.